This is a list of T cell receptor beta chains from one sample in a study of early T cells in non-severe SARS-CoV-2 infection. TCRdb independently ran MiXCR on the 5' RACE reads; one entry per CDR3 protein. The sample lists tens of thousands of distinct CDR3 sequences, 5.3% occurring once. The sequencing input was whole blood. These receptors originate from an adult who was a healthcare worker with PCR-confirmed SARS-CoV-2 infection or an uninfected control (not recorded which). Both conserved end residues are part of each CDR3. A D gene is named only where the DNA matches it firmly. Size is stated for part of the rows, as once, few or many counts, or as a class when the clone is expanded.

v_call: TRBV7-2; clone_size: many; j_call: TRBJ2-2; d_call: .; cdr3_aa: CASSPSLNTGELFF; cdr3_nt: TGTGCCAGCAGCCCGAGTCTTAACACCGGGGAGCTGTTTTTT
v_call: TRBV5-5; clone_size: few; j_call: TRBJ1-5; d_call: .; cdr3_aa: CASSLTAGNQPQHF; cdr3_nt: TGTGCCAGCAGCTTAACGGCTGGCAATCAGCCCCAGCATTTT
v_call: TRBV7-9; clone_size: many; j_call: TRBJ2-7; d_call: .; cdr3_aa: CASSPWGHPSYEQYF; cdr3_nt: TGTGCCAGCAGCCCCTGGGGACACCCGAGCTACGAGCAGTACTTC
v_call: TRBV12-3/TRBV12-4; clone_size: many; j_call: TRBJ1-1; d_call: .; cdr3_aa: CASSNRDFNTEAFF; cdr3_nt: TGTGCCAGCAGTAACCGGGACTTCAACACTGAAGCTTTCTTT
v_call: TRBV2; clone_size: many; j_call: TRBJ2-1; d_call: TRBD2; cdr3_aa: CASSDTSGSGDEQFF; cdr3_nt: TGTGCCAGCAGTGATACTAGCGGGAGTGGCGATGAGCAGTTCTTC
v_call: TRBV6-2/TRBV6-3; clone_size: few; j_call: TRBJ2-3; d_call: .; cdr3_aa: CASSYGGAGRGTQYF; cdr3_nt: TGTGCCAGCAGTTATGGGGGCGCCGGACGGGGAACGCAGTATTTT
v_call: TRBV30; clone_size: many; j_call: TRBJ1-6; d_call: .; cdr3_aa: CAWSWEGNSPLHF; cdr3_nt: TGTGCCTGGAGTTGGGAGGGGAATTCACCCCTCCACTTT
v_call: TRBV7-3; clone_size: many; j_call: TRBJ2-5; d_call: TRBD1; cdr3_aa: CASTNTPGQGLQTQYF; cdr3_nt: TGTGCCAGCACCAACACGCCGGGACAGGGGCTACAGACCCAGTACTTC
v_call: TRBV5-8; clone_size: many; j_call: TRBJ2-7; d_call: TRBD2; cdr3_aa: CASSTGLAAEQYF; cdr3_nt: TGTGCCAGCAGCACGGGACTAGCGGCCGAGCAGTACTTC
v_call: TRBV30; clone_size: many; j_call: TRBJ2-7; d_call: .; cdr3_aa: CAWSTGPLEQYF; cdr3_nt: TGTGCCTGGAGTACGGGCCCTCTGGAGCAGTACTTC
v_call: TRBV20-1; clone_size: many; j_call: TRBJ1-5; d_call: TRBD1; cdr3_aa: CSARDTGQGFVQPQHF; cdr3_nt: TGCAGTGCTAGAGATACAGGACAGGGGTTCGTTCAGCCCCAGCATTTT
v_call: TRBV6-6; clone_size: many; j_call: TRBJ2-7; d_call: TRBD1; cdr3_aa: CASSGQGYYEQYF; cdr3_nt: TGTGCCAGCAGCGGACAGGGGTATTACGAGCAGTACTTC
v_call: TRBV29-1; clone_size: few; j_call: TRBJ2-3; d_call: .; cdr3_aa: CSVEGGVTSTDTQYF; cdr3_nt: TGCAGCGTTGAGGGGGGCGTGACTAGCACAGATACGCAGTATTTT
v_call: TRBV5-4; clone_size: few; j_call: TRBJ2-2; d_call: TRBD2; cdr3_aa: CASRRSGTSAGELFF; cdr3_nt: TGTGCCAGCAGACGATCCGGGACTAGCGCCGGGGAGCTGTTTTTT
v_call: TRBV2; clone_size: .; j_call: TRBJ1-6; d_call: TRBD1; cdr3_aa: CASSGGQGGSPLHF; cdr3_nt: TGTGCCAGCAGCGGGGGACAGGGCGGGTCACCCCTCCACTTT
v_call: TRBV6-2/TRBV6-3; clone_size: few; j_call: TRBJ2-3; d_call: TRBD2; cdr3_aa: CASSPGTRGTDTQYF; cdr3_nt: TGTGCCAGCAGCCCCGGGACTAGGGGCACAGATACGCAGTATTTT
v_call: TRBV14; clone_size: .; j_call: TRBJ2-1; d_call: .; cdr3_aa: CASSRRLGGNEQFF; cdr3_nt: TGTGCCAGCAGCCGGCGGCTGGGAGGCAATGAGCAGTTCTTC
v_call: TRBV7-6; clone_size: .; j_call: TRBJ2-2; d_call: TRBD1; cdr3_aa: CASSARTGGIGELFF; cdr3_nt: TGTGCCAGCAGCGCCCGGACAGGGGGCATCGGGGAGCTGTTTTTT
v_call: TRBV7-9; clone_size: many; j_call: TRBJ2-1; d_call: .; cdr3_aa: CASSLVVGVAEQFF; cdr3_nt: TGTGCCAGCAGCTTAGTTGTTGGCGTTGCGGAGCAGTTCTTC
v_call: TRBV2; clone_size: many; j_call: TRBJ2-7; d_call: TRBD1; cdr3_aa: CASSGGQGVYNEQYF; cdr3_nt: TGTGCCAGCAGTGGGGGACAGGGGGTATATAACGAGCAGTACTTC
v_call: TRBV20-1; clone_size: few; j_call: TRBJ2-1; d_call: TRBD2; cdr3_aa: CSAPIAGGPSNEQFF; cdr3_nt: TGCAGTGCTCCGATAGCGGGAGGGCCTTCAAATGAGCAGTTCTTC
v_call: TRBV7-6; clone_size: few; j_call: TRBJ2-2; d_call: .; cdr3_aa: CASSITQGGSAGELFF; cdr3_nt: TGTGCCAGCAGCATTACGCAGGGTGGGTCGGCCGGGGAGCTGTTTTTT
v_call: TRBV21-1; clone_size: many; j_call: TRBJ2-1; d_call: .; cdr3_aa: CASSLPGQDSYNEQFF; cdr3_nt: TGTGCCAGCAGCCTTCCAGGTCAGGACTCCTACAATGAGCAGTTCTTC
v_call: TRBV6-2/TRBV6-3; clone_size: many; j_call: TRBJ2-2; d_call: .; cdr3_aa: CASSEDTGELFF; cdr3_nt: TGTGCCAGCAGTGAGGACACCGGGGAGCTGTTTTTT
v_call: TRBV27; clone_size: .; j_call: TRBJ2-3; d_call: .; cdr3_aa: CASSLRRADTQYF; cdr3_nt: TGTGCCAGCAGTTTACGCCGGGCAGATACGCAGTATTTT
v_call: TRBV18; clone_size: few; j_call: TRBJ2-3; d_call: .; cdr3_aa: CASSTGQTDTQYF; cdr3_nt: TGTGCCAGCTCTACCGGACAGACAGATACGCAGTATTTT
v_call: TRBV6-5; clone_size: many; j_call: TRBJ2-3; d_call: TRBD2; cdr3_aa: CASSYSIAGGADTQYF; cdr3_nt: TGTGCCAGCAGTTACTCGATAGCGGGAGGGGCAGATACGCAGTATTTT
v_call: TRBV18; clone_size: many; j_call: TRBJ2-1; d_call: .; cdr3_aa: CASSPPNSVSSYNEQFF; cdr3_nt: TGTGCCAGCTCACCACCGAATAGCGTGAGCTCCTACAATGAGCAGTTCTTC
v_call: TRBV2; clone_size: once; j_call: TRBJ2-1; d_call: .; cdr3_aa: CASNGDTSYNEQFF; cdr3_nt: TGTGCCAGCAACGGGGACACCTCCTACAATGAGCAGTTCTTC
v_call: TRBV20-1; clone_size: many; j_call: TRBJ2-1; d_call: .; cdr3_aa: CSARTYGAYNEQFF; cdr3_nt: TGCAGTGCTAGGACCTACGGCGCCTACAATGAGCAGTTCTTC
v_call: TRBV20-1; clone_size: many; j_call: TRBJ2-5; d_call: TRBD2; cdr3_aa: CSARVLKAGDQETQYF; cdr3_nt: TGCAGTGCTAGGGTTCTTAAGGCGGGGGACCAAGAGACCCAGTACTTC
v_call: TRBV10-1; clone_size: many; j_call: TRBJ2-3; d_call: .; cdr3_aa: CASSESGTHRDTQYF; cdr3_nt: TGCGCCAGCAGTGAGTCGGGGACCCACCGGGATACGCAGTATTTT
v_call: TRBV27; clone_size: many; j_call: TRBJ2-7; d_call: .; cdr3_aa: CASSLTQGGSEQYF; cdr3_nt: TGTGCCAGCAGTTTAACACAGGGGGGGTCGGAGCAGTACTTC
v_call: TRBV7-8; clone_size: many; j_call: TRBJ2-3; d_call: .; cdr3_aa: CASSRQALYTDTQYF; cdr3_nt: TGTGCCAGCAGCCGACAGGCCCTGTACACAGATACGCAGTATTTT
v_call: TRBV12-3/TRBV12-4; clone_size: many; j_call: TRBJ1-1; d_call: .; cdr3_aa: CASREGRATEAFF; cdr3_nt: TGTGCCAGCAGGGAGGGTAGGGCCACTGAAGCTTTCTTT
v_call: TRBV18; clone_size: .; j_call: TRBJ2-7; d_call: TRBD2; cdr3_aa: CASSPGTSGSGHEQYF; cdr3_nt: TGTGCCAGCTCACCCGGGACTAGCGGGAGCGGCCACGAGCAGTACTTC
v_call: TRBV5-1; clone_size: few; j_call: TRBJ2-3; d_call: TRBD1; cdr3_aa: CASSSGTGGSDTQYF; cdr3_nt: TGCGCCAGCAGCTCCGGGACAGGGGGTTCGGATACGCAGTATTTT
v_call: TRBV19; clone_size: .; j_call: TRBJ1-5; d_call: TRBD1; cdr3_aa: CASSSYRTGRQPQHF; cdr3_nt: TGTGCCAGTAGTTCCTATCGGACAGGGCGCCAGCCCCAGCATTTT
v_call: TRBV5-6; clone_size: many; j_call: TRBJ2-5; d_call: .; cdr3_aa: CASSLWFHPQEWPQYF; cdr3_nt: TGTGCCAGCAGCTTGTGGTTCCACCCGCAAGAGTGGCCCCAGTACTTC
v_call: TRBV25-1; clone_size: many; j_call: TRBJ2-7; d_call: .; cdr3_aa: CASIPSRNTGFVDYEQYF; cdr3_nt: TGTGCCAGCATTCCGTCCCGAAACACAGGGTTTGTCGACTACGAGCAGTACTTC
v_call: TRBV20-1; clone_size: few; j_call: TRBJ2-3; d_call: .; cdr3_aa: CSASSGTSTDTQYF; cdr3_nt: TGCAGTGCGAGTTCCGGGACTAGCACAGATACGCAGTATTTT
v_call: TRBV27; clone_size: few; j_call: TRBJ2-3; d_call: .; cdr3_aa: CASSLRWDRTDTQYF; cdr3_nt: TGTGCCAGCAGTTTGAGGTGGGACCGCACAGATACGCAGTATTTT
v_call: TRBV6-4; clone_size: many; j_call: TRBJ2-7; d_call: .; cdr3_aa: CVESGRSYEQYF; cdr3_nt: TGTGTCGAGTCGGGACGATCCTACGAGCAGTACTTC
v_call: TRBV6-1; clone_size: many; j_call: TRBJ2-3; d_call: .; cdr3_aa: CASSPGGSPSTDTQYF; cdr3_nt: TGTGCCAGCAGCCCGGGCGGCAGTCCTAGCACAGATACGCAGTATTTT
v_call: TRBV27; clone_size: many; j_call: TRBJ2-5; d_call: .; cdr3_aa: CASSFLGPKETQYF; cdr3_nt: TGTGCCAGCAGTTTCCTGGGCCCTAAAGAGACCCAGTACTTC
v_call: TRBV30; clone_size: few; j_call: TRBJ1-2; d_call: .; cdr3_aa: CAWSVSRGELGGYTF; cdr3_nt: TGTGCCTGGAGTGTAAGCAGGGGAGAACTTGGAGGCTACACCTTC
v_call: TRBV30; clone_size: .; j_call: TRBJ2-7; d_call: TRBD1; cdr3_aa: CAWSRTGGVHEQYF; cdr3_nt: TGTGCCTGGAGTCGGACAGGGGGAGTTCACGAGCAGTACTTC
v_call: TRBV3-1; clone_size: .; j_call: TRBJ2-5; d_call: .; cdr3_aa: CASSLGRRYETQYF; cdr3_nt: TGTGCCAGCAGCCTGGGACGGAGATACGAGACCCAGTACTTC
v_call: TRBV7-3; clone_size: few; j_call: TRBJ2-3; d_call: .; cdr3_aa: CASSRSSGTDTQYF; cdr3_nt: TGTGCCAGCAGCCGTTCCTCGGGCACAGATACGCAGTATTTT
v_call: TRBV9; clone_size: medium-sized; j_call: TRBJ2-1; d_call: .; cdr3_aa: CASSVDDSFYNEQFF; cdr3_nt: TGTGCCAGCAGCGTAGATGATAGCTTCTACAATGAGCAGTTCTTC
v_call: TRBV19; clone_size: .; j_call: TRBJ1-2; d_call: .; cdr3_aa: CASSRNYGYTF; cdr3_nt: TGTGCCAGTAGTAGGAACTATGGCTACACCTTC